This entry features one TCR beta chain sequence. This clonotype showed up just a few times. Its antigen is unknown. No base qualities exist here, and no much larger clone lies one base off it. Donors were 35 to 40 systemically healthy Caucasian individuals from Russia aged about 6 to 100 years. Approximately 9 milliliters of peripheral blood were collected from each donor into EDTA-treated Vacutainer tubes. PBMCs were isolated by Ficoll-Paque density-gradient centrifugation, with at least 7 million obtained per sample. Trizol reagent was used to extract total RNA from PBMCs, with at least 5 micrograms per sample. The percentages of naive CD45RAhigh/CD27high T cells were determined by flow cytometry on a PBMC aliquot from every donor. Relative to germline, V is 6 bases shorter and J is 3 bases shorter, with 12 bases between their ends. The CDR3 measures 13 amino acids from cysteine to phenylalanine. Only the CDR3 region is kept as DNA, spanning 39 bases read in frame from base 1. In the germline V gene, CDR1 corresponds to MNHEY and CDR2 to SVGAGI.

The sample is drawn from a study of blood T cells in healthy people across ages (dated by TCRdb to about 2015). Background for the entire study: In model experiments, template switching captured about one uniquely barcoded TCR beta cDNA molecule for every two T cells. To track age-related changes in TCR beta repertoire diversity, the study relied on deep sequencing normalized with unique cDNA molecular identifiers. Donors were grouped into four age groups: young (average approximately 16 years), middle-aged (less than 40), aged (around 56) and long-lived (over 80). To avoid experimental bias, donors of different ages were distributed randomly across sequencing lanes. The study analyzed two additional independent replicas of 1 million unique cDNA reads from the same blood draw for two donors, one aged 18 to 30 and one aged 80 or older. The paper as a whole reports these results and caveats: Estimates of total diversity based on one million sequenced T cells were considered lower bounds and underestimates. Observed TCR beta diversity correlated strongly with the percentage of naive T cells measured by flow cytometry. Observed TCR beta diversity per million T cells fell roughly linearly with age, and a significant reduction was already apparent by age roughly 40. Conclusive comparison of naive and antigen-experienced compartments was prevented by the profiling of bulk unsorted PBMCs. Because the CMV infection status of the donors was unknown, age-related changes in expanded clonotypes may potentially have been confounded. The long-lived group showed more naive CD4+ T cells, fewer expanded clones and increased TCR diversity than the aged group, suggesting age selection.

To prepare the library, 5' RACE was applied. TCRdb records Illumina HiSeq 2500 as the sequencer. A second PCR of about 7 to 12 cycles was run with a J-beta primer mix and a sample-barcoded 5' primer. A unique molecular identifier was introduced onto each TCR beta cDNA molecule by a template-switch 5' adaptor carrying 12 random nucleotides. Each sample yielded at least 3 million CDR3-containing paired-end reads. The Mint cDNA synthesis kit, primed by a TRBC-specific oligonucleotide, was used to synthesize first-strand cDNA from all RNA. After uracil-DNA glycosylase treatment, a first 18-cycle PCR used universal primers M1SS and BC2_uni_R on all cDNA. In the authors' own workflow: Each sample was normalized by randomly selecting 1 million high-quality reads, each carrying a distinct molecular identifier. Reads sharing molecular identifiers were discarded rather than binned into consensus sequences. MiTCR, run with a Q25 quality threshold and the strictest error-elimination algorithm, handled CDR3 identification, clonotype clustering and error correction. A nonparametric unseen species model with Euler transformation was used to estimate lower-bound total TCR beta diversity. TCRdb reworked the public reads: Q25 trimming with fastp, MiXCR clone assembly, productive beta chains retained. All rows with the same CDR3 protein become a single entry with the most common DNA and genes. It is TCRdb's table, rather than the study itself, that gives the V and J calls and clone size. Counted in this sample were roughly 1,300,000 distinct CDR3 sequences; 59% of them appeared once. Over 5.5% of the sample lies in the top ten.

The TCR comes from a man younger than 30 in good health. The receptor chain draws on TRBV6-5 and TRBJ2-7; TRBD2 could be the D gene, as 7 bases match. Material for sequencing was blood. Read as DNA, the sequence is TGTGCCAGCAGCGGGGGGCCGAACTACGAGCAGTACTTC. It encodes CASSGGPNYEQYF.